These T cell receptor beta chains were read from a single sample in a study of radiation and T cells in renal cell carcinoma. The assay was immunoSEQ multiplex PCR, and TCRdb's table has in-frame clones only and misses some. The table lists roughly 130,000 clones, about 88% of them singletons. Material: blood, obtained from a patient whose treatment included radiotherapy and nephrectomy. These receptors originate from a woman aged 45 to 65 with renal cell carcinoma. Both conserved end residues are part of each CDR3. D genes are given only for firm matches. The size entry is marked missing in some rows and otherwise reads once, few, many or a size class.

size: .; V: TRBV19; D: .; J: TRBJ1-2; CDR3: CASSLPPRGGYTF; DNA: TGTGCCAGTAGTCTACCCCCCAGGGGTGGCTACACCTTC
size: .; V: TRBV2; D: TRBD1; J: TRBJ2-6; CDR3: CASRGTGSSGANVLTF; DNA: TGTGCCAGCAGGGGGACAGGCTCCTCCGGGGCCAACGTCCTGACTTTC
size: .; V: TRBV5-1; D: .; J: TRBJ1-1; CDR3: CASSFDRLDFSEAFF; DNA: TGCGCCAGCAGCTTTGACAGATTGGATTTCTCTGAAGCTTTCTTT
size: .; V: TRBV2; D: TRBD1; J: TRBJ1-6; CDR3: CASSVQGEDNSPLHF; DNA: TGTGCCAGCAGTGTGCAGGGGGAGGATAATTCACCCCTCCACTTT
size: .; V: TRBV2; D: .; J: TRBJ2-1; CDR3: CASTGLRLYNEQFF; DNA: TGTGCCAGCACGGGACTGCGTCTTTACAATGAGCAGTTCTTC
size: .; V: TRBV15; D: .; J: TRBJ2-5; CDR3: CATQTGVLETQYF; DNA: TGTGCCACCCAGACAGGCGTCTTGGAGACCCAGTACTTC
size: .; V: TRBV2; D: .; J: TRBJ2-3; CDR3: CASSVGYRSTDTQYF; DNA: TGTGCCAGCAGTGTGGGCTATCGAAGCACAGATACGCAGTATTTT
size: .; V: TRBV6-6; D: .; J: TRBJ1-1; CDR3: CASSPEVRNTEAFF; DNA: TGTGCCAGCAGCCCGGAGGTGCGGAACACTGAAGCTTTCTTT
size: .; V: TRBV30; D: .; J: TRBJ2-1; CDR3: CAWSVNQVRGEQFF; DNA: TGTGCCTGGAGTGTGAACCAAGTGAGGGGTGAGCAGTTCTTC
size: .; V: TRBV6-1; D: TRBD1; J: TRBJ1-6; CDR3: CASSSDRVASPLHF; DNA: TGTGCCAGCAGTTCGGACAGGGTGGCCTCACCCCTCCACTTT
size: .; V: TRBV19; D: .; J: TRBJ1-4; CDR3: CASRLQGSREKLFF; DNA: TGTGCCAGTAGGCTACAGGGTTCTCGTGAAAAACTGTTTTTT
size: .; V: TRBV7-2; D: .; J: TRBJ2-6; CDR3: CASSRSNSGANVLTF; DNA: TGTGCCAGCAGCCGAAGTAACTCTGGGGCCAACGTCCTGACTTTC
size: .; V: TRBV7-3; D: TRBD1; J: TRBJ2-7; CDR3: CASSPGTGTYEQYF; DNA: TGTGCCAGCAGCCCCGGGACAGGGACGTACGAGCAGTACTTC
size: .; V: TRBV12-5; D: .; J: TRBJ2-6; CDR3: CASGPQGAGANVLTF; DNA: TGTGCTAGTGGGCCCCAGGGTGCTGGGGCCAACGTCCTGACTTTC
size: .; V: TRBV28; D: .; J: TRBJ2-2; CDR3: CASSLTGDTGELFF; DNA: TGTGCCAGCAGTTTGACGGGGGACACCGGGGAGCTGTTTTTT
size: .; V: TRBV7-9; D: .; J: TRBJ1-3; CDR3: CASSLPRKAGISGNTIYF; DNA: TGTGCCAGCAGCTTACCCCGAAAGGCGGGGATCTCTGGAAACACCATATATTTT
size: .; V: TRBV19; D: .; J: TRBJ1-4; CDR3: CASRSQGFFNEKLFF; DNA: TGTGCCAGTAGAAGCCAAGGCTTCTTTAATGAAAAACTGTTTTTT
size: .; V: TRBV30; D: .; J: TRBJ1-1; CDR3: CAWAGGPEAFF; DNA: TGTGCCTGGGCGGGAGGCCCTGAAGCTTTCTTT
size: .; V: TRBV2; D: .; J: TRBJ1-6; CDR3: CASSESFRGNSPLHF; DNA: TGTGCCAGCAGTGAGAGTTTTCGGGGGAATTCACCCCTCCACTTT
size: .; V: TRBV7-9; D: .; J: TRBJ1-2; CDR3: CASSSLTYGYTF; DNA: TGTGCCAGCAGCTCGCTTACCTATGGCTACACCTTC
size: .; V: TRBV27; D: TRBD2; J: TRBJ2-3; CDR3: CASSYLGRGASTDTQYF; DNA: TGTGCCAGCAGTTATCTTGGGCGGGGGGCCAGCACAGATACGCAGTATTTT
size: once; V: TRBV7-2; D: TRBD2; J: TRBJ2-5; CDR3: CASSLAGGKVTQYF; DNA: TGTGCCAGCAGCTTAGCGGGGGGGAAGGTGACCCAGTACTTC
size: .; V: TRBV5-4; D: .; J: TRBJ1-2; CDR3: CASSLDPQANYGYTF; DNA: TGTGCCAGCAGCTTGGACCCCCAAGCTAACTATGGCTACACCTTC
size: .; V: TRBV6-5; D: .; J: TRBJ1-2; CDR3: CASSYDHNYGYTF; DNA: TGTGCCAGCAGTTACGACCACAACTATGGCTACACCTTC
size: .; V: TRBV5-8; D: .; J: TRBJ2-7; CDR3: CASSSLVTGASYEQYF; DNA: TGTGCCAGCAGCTCACTGGTGACGGGGGCCTCCTACGAGCAGTACTTC
size: few; V: TRBV12-5; D: .; J: TRBJ1-3; CDR3: CASGRGGTGNTIYF; DNA: TGTGCTAGTGGTAGGGGGGGAACTGGAAACACCATATATTTT
size: .; V: TRBV5-1; D: .; J: TRBJ1-1; CDR3: CASSSVRMNTEAFF; DNA: TGCGCCAGCAGCTCCGTACGGATGAACACTGAAGCTTTCTTT
size: .; V: TRBV7-9; D: TRBD1; J: TRBJ1-2; CDR3: CASSLALNRDRLNYGYTF; DNA: TGTGCCAGCAGCCTAGCCTTGAACCGGGACAGACTAAACTATGGCTACACCTTC
size: .; V: TRBV2; D: TRBD1; J: TRBJ2-5; CDR3: CASNLDRGDWETQYF; DNA: TGTGCCAGCAACTTGGACAGGGGGGATTGGGAGACCCAGTACTTC
size: .; V: TRBV5-1; D: .; J: TRBJ1-1; CDR3: CASSLTGFGTEAFF; DNA: TGCGCCAGCAGCCTTACAGGGTTCGGGACTGAAGCTTTCTTT
size: .; V: TRBV9; D: .; J: TRBJ2-6; CDR3: CASSSLTGANVLTF; DNA: TGTGCCAGCAGCTCCCTCACTGGGGCCAACGTCCTGACTTTC
size: .; V: TRBV11-2; D: TRBD2; J: TRBJ2-5; CDR3: CASSLELAGWETQYF; DNA: TGTGCCAGCAGCTTAGAACTAGCGGGTTGGGAGACCCAGTACTTC
size: .; V: TRBV5-1; D: TRBD1; J: TRBJ2-5; CDR3: CASSLTGGQETQYF; DNA: TGCGCCAGCAGCTTGACAGGGGGCCAAGAGACCCAGTACTTC
size: .; V: TRBV30; D: .; J: TRBJ2-5; CDR3: CAWKKSGTQKETQYF; DNA: TGTGCCTGGAAGAAATCCGGGACCCAGAAAGAGACCCAGTACTTC
size: once; V: TRBV19; D: .; J: TRBJ1-1; CDR3: CASSIGTVNTEAFF; DNA: TGTGCCAGTAGTATAGGGACAGTAAACACTGAAGCTTTCTTT
size: .; V: TRBV2; D: .; J: TRBJ1-2; CDR3: CASRVGGYGYTF; DNA: TGTGCCAGCAGGGTTGGAGGATATGGCTACACCTTC
size: .; V: TRBV30; D: .; J: TRBJ2-7; CDR3: CATDGESYEQYF; DNA: TGTGCCACAGACGGGGAGTCCTACGAGCAGTACTTC
size: .; V: TRBV4-3; D: .; J: TRBJ1-1; CDR3: CASSPHPKMSAEAFF; DNA: TGCGCCAGCAGCCCCCACCCGAAAATGTCGGCTGAAGCTTTCTTT
size: .; V: TRBV20-1; D: .; J: TRBJ2-3; CDR3: CSALTSGTQYF; DNA: TGCAGTGCTCTGACTAGTGGTACGCAGTATTTT
size: .; V: TRBV10-3; D: .; J: TRBJ2-5; CDR3: CAISEFEWAQYF; DNA: TGTGCCATCAGTGAGTTTGAATGGGCCCAGTACTTC
size: .; V: TRBV7-2; D: TRBD1; J: TRBJ2-1; CDR3: CASSFGGTGSYNEQFF; DNA: TGTGCCAGCAGCTTCGGGGGGACAGGGTCCTACAATGAGCAGTTCTTC
size: .; V: TRBV27; D: .; J: TRBJ1-2; CDR3: CASSAGRVFYGYTF; DNA: TGTGCCAGCAGCGCGGGCAGGGTTTTTTATGGCTACACCTTC
size: .; V: TRBV11-1; D: .; J: TRBJ2-1; CDR3: CASSFDGSSYNEQFF; DNA: TGTGCCAGCAGCTTCGACGGGAGCTCCTACAATGAGCAGTTCTTC
size: .; V: TRBV7-9; D: TRBD2; J: TRBJ2-5; CDR3: CASSSGTRQETQYF; DNA: TGTGCCAGCAGCTCCGGGACTAGACAAGAGACCCAGTACTTC
size: .; V: TRBV7-2; D: .; J: TRBJ2-1; CDR3: CASSLGRGSYNEQFF; DNA: TGTGCCAGCAGCTTAGGCCGGGGTTCATACAATGAGCAGTTCTTC
size: .; V: TRBV4-1; D: .; J: TRBJ2-3; CDR3: CASSQGGPHQNTQYF; DNA: TGCGCCAGCAGCCAGGGCGGCCCACATCAGAATACGCAGTATTTT
size: .; V: TRBV5-1; D: TRBD1; J: TRBJ2-1; CDR3: CASSLTGAYNEQFF; DNA: TGCGCCAGCAGCTTGACAGGGGCCTACAATGAGCAGTTCTTC
size: once; V: TRBV19; D: TRBD1; J: TRBJ1-1; CDR3: CASSHQGDTEAFF; DNA: TGTGCCAGTAGTCACCAGGGGGACACTGAAGCTTTCTTT
size: .; V: TRBV2; D: TRBD2; J: TRBJ2-5; CDR3: CASDLASGGIQETQYF; DNA: TGTGCCAGCGATCTTGCTAGCGGGGGGATACAAGAGACCCAGTACTTC
size: .; V: TRBV5-1; D: TRBD2; J: TRBJ2-3; CDR3: CASSLDGGGSTDTQYF; DNA: TGCGCCAGCAGCTTGGACGGCGGGGGGTCCACAGATACGCAGTATTTT